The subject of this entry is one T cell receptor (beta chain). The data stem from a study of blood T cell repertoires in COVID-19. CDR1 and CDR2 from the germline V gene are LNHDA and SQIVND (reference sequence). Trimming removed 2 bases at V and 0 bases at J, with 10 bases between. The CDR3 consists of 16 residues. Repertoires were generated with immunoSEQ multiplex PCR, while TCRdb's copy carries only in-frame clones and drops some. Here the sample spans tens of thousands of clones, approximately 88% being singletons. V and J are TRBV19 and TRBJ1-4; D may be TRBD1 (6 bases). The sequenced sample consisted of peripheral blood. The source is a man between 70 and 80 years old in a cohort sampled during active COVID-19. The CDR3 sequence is CASSIRDIPTNEKLFF. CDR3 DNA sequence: TGTGCCAGTAGTATAAGGGACATTCCAACTAATGAAAAACTGTTTTTT.